This T cell receptor (beta chain) was identified during a study of blood T cell repertoires in COVID-19. Assay: immunoSEQ multiplex PCR; the TCRdb copy retains only in-frame clones and omits some. This repertoire shows 180,000 or so clones, more than 65% found once; its top ten account for approximately 2.4%. The sample consisted of peripheral blood. The sequence was obtained from a human donor with acute or convalescent COVID-19. The donor label of this sample is uncertain.

CDR3 in DNA: TGTGCCAGTAGTATCCTTAACACTGAAGCTTTCTTT. Amino acids: CASSILNTEAFF. The chain is built from TRBV19 and TRBJ1-1; D remains unclear. The CDR3 has 12 amino acids. Trimming stripped 3 bases from V and 2 bases from J, with 4 bases between. Germline V gene data show CDR1 as LNHDA and CDR2 as SQIVND (reference sequence).